This is a list of T cell receptor beta chains from one sample in a study of regulatory T cells in long-lasting Graves disease. TCRdb reprocessed the multiplex PCR reads via MiXCR and lists one record per CDR3 protein. The sample lists more than 350,000 distinct CDR3 sequences, about 21% occurring once. The source material was peripheral blood mononuclear cells (PBMCs), sampled when the disease was refractory, from a patient treated with antithyroid drugs. These receptors originate from a female donor with Graves disease. Both conserved end residues are part of each CDR3. A D gene is named only where the DNA matches it firmly. Size is stated for part of the rows, as once, few or many counts, or as a class when the clone is expanded.

V	J	D	size	CDR3	DNA
TRBV7-9	TRBJ2-5	.	.	CASKGGQRRGPETQYF	TGTGCCAGCAAAGGCGGGCAGCGGAGGGGGCCAGAGACCCAGTACTTC
TRBV20-1	TRBJ2-7	.	many	CSAPRDWISYEQYF	TGCAGTGCCCCCCGAGACTGGATATCCTACGAGCAGTACTTC
TRBV29-1	TRBJ2-5	TRBD2	many	CSVEVLAGASQYF	TGCAGCGTTGAAGTACTAGCGGGAGCCTCCCAGTACTTC
TRBV4-1	TRBJ2-5	TRBD2	.	CASSQSLAEETQCF	TGCGCCAGCAGCCAATCCCTAGCGGAAGAGACCCAGTGCTTC
TRBV27	TRBJ2-7	.	many	CASSFQQGGYEQYF	TGTGCCAGCAGTTTTCAGCAGGGAGGCTACGAGCAGTACTTC
TRBV12-3/TRBV12-4	TRBJ2-7	.	many	CASSFPGDRYEQYF	TGTGCCAGCAGTTTCCCAGGGGACCGGTACGAGCAGTACTTC
TRBV6-1	TRBJ2-7	.	many	CASSIYLRDPTYEQYF	TGTGCCAGCAGTATCTACCTCCGGGACCCCACCTACGAGCAGTACTTC
TRBV9	TRBJ2-2	.	few	CASSHRSGNTGELFF	TGTGCCAGCAGCCACCGTAGCGGAAACACCGGGGAGCTGTTTTTT
TRBV6-2/TRBV6-3	TRBJ1-2	TRBD1	.	CASSSGTGITNYGYTF	TGTGCCAGCAGTTCAGGGACAGGAATAACTAACTATGGCTACACCTTC
TRBV2	TRBJ2-2	.	many	CASSEGGRRTGELFF	TGTGCCAGCAGTGAGGGCGGGCGGCGCACCGGGGAGCTGTTTTTT
TRBV5-5	TRBJ1-2	TRBD1	.	CASSLVPGGLGGYTF	TGTGCCAGCAGCTTGGTGCCAGGGGGATTGGGAGGCTACACCTTC
TRBV19	TRBJ1-5	TRBD1	once	CASSHRDRDGQPQHF	TGTGCCAGTAGCCACCGGGACAGGGACGGTCAGCCCCAGCATTTT
TRBV2	TRBJ2-1	TRBD2	.	CASRTGTSSYNEQFF	TGTGCCAGCAGGACCGGGACTAGCTCCTACAATGAGCAGTTCTTC
TRBV28	TRBJ1-5	.	many	CAMARGGGNQPQHF	TGTGCCATGGCAAGGGGAGGGGGCAATCAGCCCCAGCATTTT
TRBV5-1	TRBJ1-2	.	few	CASSFRTDFYGYTF	TGCGCCAGCAGCTTCAGGACAGACTTCTATGGCTACACCTTC
TRBV6-1	TRBJ2-2	TRBD2	many	CASSVLAGGTGELFF	TGTGCCAGCAGTGTCCTAGCGGGAGGGACCGGGGAGCTGTTTTTT
TRBV7-2	TRBJ1-2	.	many	CASSLVPGAYGYTF	TGTGCCAGCAGCTTAGTCCCGGGGGCCTATGGCTACACCTTC
TRBV28	TRBJ1-2	.	many	CASSSRTDPGYGYTF	TGTGCCAGCAGTTCGAGGACAGACCCGGGCTATGGCTACACCTTC
TRBV7-9	TRBJ2-7	.	many	CASSFVRNPSYEQYF	TGTGCCAGCAGCTTCGTACGGAACCCATCCTACGAGCAGTACTTC
TRBV12-3/TRBV12-4	TRBJ1-5	.	many	CASSFSRDQPQHF	TGTGCCAGCAGTTTTTCCAGGGACCAGCCCCAGCATTTT
TRBV28	TRBJ2-5	TRBD1	many	CASKTGGSQETQYF	TGTGCCAGCAAGACAGGGGGGAGTCAAGAGACCCAGTACTTC
TRBV10-3	TRBJ2-7	TRBD1	few	CAISGQDRVSSYEQYF	TGTGCCATCAGTGGGCAGGACAGGGTATCTTCCTACGAGCAGTACTTC
TRBV4-1	TRBJ2-7	.	.	CASSQDLAGWDEQYF	TGCGCCAGCAGCCAAGATCTAGCAGGGTGGGACGAGCAGTACTTC
TRBV7-2	TRBJ2-7	.	few	CASRSPGTTYEQYF	TGTGCCAGCAGATCCCCGGGAACAACCTACGAGCAGTACTTC
TRBV9	TRBJ2-2	.	.	CASSVEVRITGELFF	TGTGCCAGCAGCGTAGAAGTCCGAATCACCGGGGAGCTGTTTTTT
TRBV4-1	TRBJ2-7	.	few	CASSLETGNYEQYF	TGCGCCAGCAGCCTAGAGACCGGTAACTACGAGCAGTACTTC
TRBV10-3	TRBJ1-2	TRBD1	.	CAISESLRQGGDNGYTF	TGTGCCATCAGTGAGTCGTTACGACAGGGTGGTGACAATGGCTACACCTTC
TRBV27	TRBJ2-7	.	few	CASSLSGLGRLYEQYF	TGTGCCAGCAGTTTATCGGGGTTGGGACGCCTCTACGAGCAGTACTTC
TRBV2	TRBJ2-4	TRBD1	.	CASSAAGGAQAAKNIQYF	TGTGCCAGCAGTGCAGCAGGGGGAGCCCAAGCGGCCAAAAACATTCAGTACTTC
TRBV28	TRBJ2-7	.	many	CASSFLLSPYEQYF	TGTGCCAGCAGTTTCCTTCTAAGCCCCTACGAGCAGTACTTC
TRBV2	TRBJ2-1	TRBD2	few	CASRVWAGAHNEQFF	TGTGCCAGCAGAGTATGGGCGGGAGCGCACAATGAGCAGTTCTTC
TRBV3-1	TRBJ2-3	TRBD2	.	CASSQRGGTDTQYF	TGTGCCAGCAGCCAACGGGGGGGCACAGATACGCAGTATTTT
TRBV18	TRBJ2-2	.	many	CASSDTGELFF	TGTGCCAGCAGCGACACCGGGGAGCTGTTTTTT
TRBV12-5	TRBJ1-2	.	many	CASGLVAGGYTF	TGTGCTAGTGGTTTGGTGGCCGGTGGCTACACCTTC
TRBV20-1	TRBJ2-1	.	.	CSARVITGVTYNEQFF	TGCAGTGCACGGGTCATCACCGGGGTCACCTACAATGAGCAGTTCTTC
TRBV28	TRBJ2-7	.	many	CASSFWGRGSSYEQYF	TGTGCCAGCAGTTTCTGGGGGCGGGGGAGCTCCTACGAGCAGTACTTC
TRBV11-2	TRBJ2-5	.	many	CASSLDWGRGETQYF	TGTGCCAGCAGCTTAGACTGGGGGCGGGGAGAGACCCAGTACTTC
TRBV15	TRBJ1-3	TRBD1	.	CATSRGGQGISGNTIYF	TGTGCCACCAGCAGAGGCGGACAGGGGATCTCTGGAAACACCATATATTTT
TRBV6-1	TRBJ2-1	.	.	CASRQPGQSSYNEQFF	TGTGCCAGCAGACAACCGGGACAAAGCTCCTACAATGAGCAGTTCTTC
TRBV28	TRBJ2-7	TRBD1	many	CASSYMGAGTGILHGSGYEQYF	TGTGCCAGCAGCTACATGGGCGCCGGGACAGGGATCCTTCATGGTAGCGGATACGAGCAGTACTTC
TRBV9	TRBJ2-4	TRBD2	many	CASSVKAGDRNIQYF	TGTGCCAGCAGCGTGAAAGCGGGAGATAGAAACATTCAGTACTTC
TRBV7-3	TRBJ2-7	TRBD2	many	CASSLAPSGITYEQYF	TGTGCCAGCAGCTTAGCCCCTAGCGGGATTACCTACGAGCAGTACTTC
TRBV7-2	TRBJ2-7	TRBD2	.	CASSFDTSGIYEQYF	TGTGCCAGCAGCTTTGATACTAGCGGGATCTACGAGCAGTACTTC
TRBV3-1	TRBJ2-7	.	many	CASSQEDTTGSHEQYF	TGTGCCAGCAGCCAAGAAGATACTACAGGGTCGCACGAGCAGTACTTC
TRBV6-1	TRBJ1-2	.	many	CASRVQGHYGYTF	TGTGCCAGCAGAGTACAGGGCCACTATGGCTACACCTTC